This T cell receptor (beta chain) is from a study of CDR3 diversity in severe acne. CDR3 size: 14 residues. The ends lost 3 bases at V and 8 bases at J; junction bases unmatched: 6. TCRdb reprocessed the PCR reads with MiXCR, giving one entry per CDR3 protein. The table includes 100,000 or so distinct CDR3 sequences, 51% detected once. The TCR sequence derives from a male donor with acne. This chain connects TRBV12-3 or TRBV12-4 to TRBJ1-4; 7 bases agree with TRBD1. Specimen: blood. CDR3 loop: CASSFRQGGEKLFF. The CDR3 DNA reads as TGTGCCAGCAGTTTCCGACAGGGTGGGGAAAAACTGTTTTTT.